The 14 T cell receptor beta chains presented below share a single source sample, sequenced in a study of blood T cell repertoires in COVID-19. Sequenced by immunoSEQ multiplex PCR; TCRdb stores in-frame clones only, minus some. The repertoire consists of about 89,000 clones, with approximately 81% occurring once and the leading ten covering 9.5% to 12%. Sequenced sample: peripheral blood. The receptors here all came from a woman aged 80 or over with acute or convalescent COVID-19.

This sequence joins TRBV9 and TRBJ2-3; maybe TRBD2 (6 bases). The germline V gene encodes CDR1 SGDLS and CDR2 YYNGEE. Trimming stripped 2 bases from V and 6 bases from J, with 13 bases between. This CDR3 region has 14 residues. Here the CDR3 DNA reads TGTGCCAGCAGCGTGGGGACTGTAAGGGATACGCAGTATTTT. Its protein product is CASSVGTVRDTQYF. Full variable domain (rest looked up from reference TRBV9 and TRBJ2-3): DSGVTQTPKHLITATGQRVTLRCSPRSGDLSVYWYQQSLDQGLQFLIQYYNGEERAKGNILERFSAQQFPDLHSELNLSSLELGDSALYFCASSVGTVRDTQYFGPGTRLTVL.

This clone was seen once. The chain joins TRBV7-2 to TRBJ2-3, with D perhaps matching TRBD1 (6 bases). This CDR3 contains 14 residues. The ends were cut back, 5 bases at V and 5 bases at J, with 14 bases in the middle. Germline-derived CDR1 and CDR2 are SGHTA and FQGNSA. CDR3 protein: CASSLGRGQDTQYF. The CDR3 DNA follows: TGTGCCAGCAGCCTAGGCCGGGGACAAGATACGCAGTATTTT.

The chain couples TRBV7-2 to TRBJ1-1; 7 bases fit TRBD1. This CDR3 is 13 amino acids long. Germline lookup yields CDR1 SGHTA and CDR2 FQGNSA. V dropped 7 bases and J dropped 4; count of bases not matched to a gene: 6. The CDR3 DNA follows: TGTGCCAGCACCGTACAGGGGAGCACTGAAGCTTTCTTT. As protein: CASTVQGSTEAFF.

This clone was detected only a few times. The CDR3 DNA sequence: TGTGCCAGCCGGTCCGGGACAGAAAATTCACCCCTCCACTTT. Translated: CASRSGTENSPLHF. V is TRBV2 and J is TRBJ1-6, with TRBD1 matching over 7 bases. Germline values: CDR1 SNHLY, CDR2 FYNNEI. V was pared by 8 bases and J by 7 bases, with 8 bases of the junction left unmatched. The CDR3 runs 14 residues.

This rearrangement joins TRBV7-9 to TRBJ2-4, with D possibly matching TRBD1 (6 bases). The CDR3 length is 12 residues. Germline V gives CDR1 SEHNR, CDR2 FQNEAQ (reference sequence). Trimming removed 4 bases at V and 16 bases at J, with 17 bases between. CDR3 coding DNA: TGTGCCAGCAGCTCATCGACAGGAGCCCCATACTTC. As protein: CASSSSTGAPYF.

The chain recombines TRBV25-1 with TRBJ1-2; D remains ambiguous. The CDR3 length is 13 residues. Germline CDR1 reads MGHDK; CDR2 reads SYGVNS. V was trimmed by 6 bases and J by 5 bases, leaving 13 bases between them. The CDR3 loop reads CASSIFVGYGYTF. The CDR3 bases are TGTGCCAGCAGCATTTTCGTCGGGTATGGCTACACCTTC.

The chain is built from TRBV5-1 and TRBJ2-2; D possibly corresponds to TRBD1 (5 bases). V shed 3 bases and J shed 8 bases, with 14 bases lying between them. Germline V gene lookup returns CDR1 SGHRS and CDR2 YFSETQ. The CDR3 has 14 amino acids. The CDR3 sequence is CASSYRTERGELFF. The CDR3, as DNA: TGCGCCAGCAGCTACAGGACGGAAAGGGGGGAGCTGTTTTTT.

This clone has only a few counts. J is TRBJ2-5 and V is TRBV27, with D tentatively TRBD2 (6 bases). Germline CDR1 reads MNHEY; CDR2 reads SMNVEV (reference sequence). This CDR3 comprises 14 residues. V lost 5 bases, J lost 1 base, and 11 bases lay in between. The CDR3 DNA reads TGTGCCAGCAGTCCCCCGGGACTCCAAGAGACCCAGTACTTC. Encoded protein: CASSPPGLQETQYF.

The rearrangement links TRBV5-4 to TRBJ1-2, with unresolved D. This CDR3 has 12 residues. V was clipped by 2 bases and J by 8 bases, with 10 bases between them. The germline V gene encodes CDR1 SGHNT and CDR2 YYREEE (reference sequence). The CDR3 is CASSFSRLGYTF. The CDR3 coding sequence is TGTGCCAGCAGCTTTTCCAGGCTGGGCTACACCTTC.

Here the CDR3 DNA reads TGTGCCAGCAGTAGGGCCGGGACAGGTGCCCCGCCCCAGCATTTT. This gives the protein CASSRAGTGAPPQHF. The chain recombines TRBV6-5 with TRBJ1-5; 8 bases are a match to TRBD1. The CDR3 runs to 15 residues. V was clipped by 5 bases and J by 9 bases; unmatched bases: 12. The germline CDR1 and CDR2 sequences are MNHEY and SVGAGI.

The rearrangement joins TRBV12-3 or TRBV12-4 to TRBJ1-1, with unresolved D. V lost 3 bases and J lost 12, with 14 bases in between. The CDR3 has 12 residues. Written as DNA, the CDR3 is TGTGCCAGCAGTTTGGGATGGGAGAGGACTTTCTTT. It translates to CASSLGWERTFF.

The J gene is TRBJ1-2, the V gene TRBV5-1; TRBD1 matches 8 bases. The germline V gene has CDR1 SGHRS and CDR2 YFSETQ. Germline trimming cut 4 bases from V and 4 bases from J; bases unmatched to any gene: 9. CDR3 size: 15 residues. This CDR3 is CASSQGQEIGYGYTF. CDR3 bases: TGCGCCAGCAGCCAGGGACAGGAAATTGGCTATGGCTACACCTTC. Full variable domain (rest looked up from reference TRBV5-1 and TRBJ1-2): KAGVTQTPRYLIKTRGQQVTLSCSPISGHRSVSWYQQTPGQGLQFLFEYFSETQRNKGNFPGRFSGRQFSNSRSEMNVSTLELGDSALYLCASSQGQEIGYGYTFGSGTRLTVV.

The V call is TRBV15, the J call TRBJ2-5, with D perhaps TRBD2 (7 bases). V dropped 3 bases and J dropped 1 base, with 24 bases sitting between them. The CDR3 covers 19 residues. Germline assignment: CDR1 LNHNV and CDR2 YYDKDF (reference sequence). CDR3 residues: CATSSLRSHGGALQETQYF. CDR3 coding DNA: TGTGCCACCAGCAGTCTCCGGAGCCATGGGGGGGCTCTCCAAGAGACCCAGTACTTC.

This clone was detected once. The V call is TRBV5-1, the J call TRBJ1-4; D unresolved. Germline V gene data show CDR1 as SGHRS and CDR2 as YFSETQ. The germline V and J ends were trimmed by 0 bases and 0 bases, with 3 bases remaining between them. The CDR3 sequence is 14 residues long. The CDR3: CASSLDSTNEKLFF. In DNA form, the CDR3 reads TGCGCCAGCAGCTTGGACTCAACTAATGAAAAACTGTTTTTT.